This section outlines one T cell receptor (beta chain) sequence together with its context. Antigen: not known. This entry belongs to a study of vaccination effects on CD4 cells after COVID-19. Assay: immunoSEQ multiplex PCR; the TCRdb copy retains only in-frame clones and omits some. In the table there are around 81,000 clones, roughly 80% of which are singletons. Within the ViraFEST assay, antigen-specific CD4+ T cells underwent expansion with viral peptide pools prior to sequencing. A 10-day culture period preceded the isolation of CD4+ T cells. Participants were given two doses of BNT162b2 or mRNA-1273 vaccine. The material was CD4+ T cells from PBMCs cultured with HCoV-OC43 spike peptides, obtained after COVID-19 vaccination. The subset denotes: HCoV-OC43 spike overlapping peptide pool stimulation. This clonotype originated in a human donor who received a COVID-19 vaccine.

The CDR3 protein is CASSLETLMGTEAFF. In DNA form, the CDR3 reads TGCGCCAGCAGCCTTGAAACTCTTATGGGCACTGAAGCTTTCTTT. This chain uses TRBV4-3 with TRBJ1-1; D not certain. From germline, CDR1 is LGHNA and CDR2 YSLEER. This CDR3 has 15 residues. V lost 4 bases, J lost 4 bases, and 16 bases lay in between.